This T cell receptor (beta chain) is from a study of cytomegalovirus exposure and HLA in healthy donors. Germline loops: CDR1 SGHTS, CDR2 YDEGEE. Trimming shortened V by 0 bases and J by 0 bases, and 4 bases separated the two germline ends. This CDR3 is 14 amino acids long. As for this clone: Its antigen is unidentified.

Overall study results and limits: The study found most TCR sequences rare, yet found some public TCRs in many donors.

This table comes from immunoSEQ multiplex PCR, and its TCRdb copy is limited to in-frame clones, with some not included. The sample records 100,000 to 150,000 clones, approximately 90% being singletons. This clonotype was sampled from a woman younger than 30 in good health and CMV-seronegative. Sequenced material: PBMCs. The rearrangement links TRBV5-8 to TRBJ1-3; no firm D call. In nucleotides, the CDR3 is TGTGCCAGCAGCTTGGACTTCTCTGGAAACACCATATATTTT. Amino acids: CASSLDFSGNTIYF.